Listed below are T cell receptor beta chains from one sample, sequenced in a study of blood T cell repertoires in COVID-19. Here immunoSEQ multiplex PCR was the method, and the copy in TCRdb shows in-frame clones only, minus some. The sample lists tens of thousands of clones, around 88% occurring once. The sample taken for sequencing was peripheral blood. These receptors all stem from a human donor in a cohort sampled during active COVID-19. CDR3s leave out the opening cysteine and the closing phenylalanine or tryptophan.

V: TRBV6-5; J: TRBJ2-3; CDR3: ASSQPGLAGDTQY
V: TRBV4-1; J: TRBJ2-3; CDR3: ASSKTGGSWDTQY
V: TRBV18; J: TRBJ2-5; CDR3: ASSPGSSGQETQY
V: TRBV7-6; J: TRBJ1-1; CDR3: ASSLNEVRTEAF
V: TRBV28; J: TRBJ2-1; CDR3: ASSRGIEDNEQF
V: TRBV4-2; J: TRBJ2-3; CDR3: ASSQADGRPEDTQY
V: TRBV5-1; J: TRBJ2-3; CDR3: ASGGEGDTQY
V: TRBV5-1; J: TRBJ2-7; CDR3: ASSLGDSPYEQY
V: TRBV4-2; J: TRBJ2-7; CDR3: ASSDQGVSYEQY
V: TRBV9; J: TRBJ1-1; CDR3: ASSVHSLMNTEAF